One sample yielded the 20 T cell receptor beta chains listed below, sequenced in a study of early T cells in non-severe SARS-CoV-2 infection. TCRdb fed the 5' RACE reads into MiXCR, producing one record per CDR3 protein. The sample records tens of thousands of distinct CDR3 sequences, approximately 9% being singletons. Sequences were derived from whole blood, sampled at baseline. These receptors originate from an adult who was a healthcare worker with PCR-confirmed SARS-CoV-2 infection or an uninfected control (not recorded which).

This clonotype turned up a few times. The chain combines TRBV11-2 with TRBJ2-1; D is ambiguous. This CDR3 is 13 amino acids long. The ends were cut back, 1 base at V and 4 bases at J, with 5 bases in the middle. Germline CDR1 is SGHAT and CDR2 is FQNNGV. CDR3 loop: CASSLAQYNEQFF. CDR3 DNA sequence: TGTGCCAGCAGCTTAGCTCAGTACAATGAGCAGTTCTTC.

This clonotype showed up just a few times. This rearrangement joins TRBV2 to TRBJ2-6, with a possible D match to TRBD2 (5 bases). This CDR3 has 14 residues. Germline V CDR1 and CDR2: SNHLY, FYNNEI. Trimming shortened V by 9 bases and J by 3 bases, and 12 bases separated the two germline ends. CDR3 sequence reads: CARGAEVGANVLTF. CDR3 bases: TGTGCCAGGGGCGCGGAGGTTGGGGCCAACGTCCTGACTTTC.

A few counts support this clonotype. The chain employs TRBV18 and TRBJ1-1, with D possibly being TRBD1 (5 bases). CDR3 length equals 15 residues. CDR1 is KGHSH, CDR2 LQKENI, per germline. Between the trimmed V and J ends, which lost 3 bases and 1 base, there was a span of 12 bases. This CDR3 reads CASSPLKGRNTEAFF. In DNA, the CDR3 is TGTGCCAGCTCACCTCTGAAGGGGAGGAACACTGAAGCTTTCTTT.

This chain connects TRBV27 to TRBJ2-5; 8 nucleotides agree with TRBD1. The CDR3 contains 13 residues. Per the germline V gene, CDR1 is MNHEY and CDR2 is SMNVEV (reference sequence). The V segment lost 6 bases and the J segment 3 bases; nucleotides outside the gene matches: 3. CDR3 coding DNA: TGTGCCAGCAGGACAGGGGTTGAAGAGACCCAGTACTTC. Protein: CASRTGVEETQYF.

DNA for the CDR3: TGTGCCAGCAGCTTAGGGAGCCTCTCTGGGGCCAACGTCCTGACTTTC. Translation gives CASSLGSLSGANVLTF. This chain links TRBV5-4 with TRBJ2-6; a possible D gene is TRBD2 (5 bases). This CDR3 contains 16 residues. Trimming removed 2 bases from V and 0 bases from J, with 9 bases in between. Germline-derived CDR1 and CDR2 are SGHNT and YYREEE (reference sequence).

The chain uses TRBV30 and TRBJ1-1; 7 positions agree with TRBD1. Germline CDR1 reads GTSNPN; CDR2 reads SVGIG (reference sequence). After removal of 0 bases from V and 3 bases from J, the junction contained 4 bases not matched to a gene. The CDR3 is 14 amino acids. CDR3 sequence: CAWSVPRGYTEAFF. The DNA of the CDR3 is TGTGCCTGGAGTGTTCCCAGGGGGTACACTGAAGCTTTCTTT.

This clonotype came up many times. This chain links TRBV12-3 or TRBV12-4 with TRBJ2-2, with 7 bases lining up with TRBD2. The CDR3 loop spans 14 amino acids. The ends lost 8 bases at V and 1 base at J; junction bases unmatched: 4. The CDR3 region is CASLGGRNTGELFF. The CDR3 DNA sequence: TGTGCCAGCCTAGGCGGGAGGAACACCGGGGAGCTGTTTTTT.

V and J are TRBV27 and TRBJ1-3; TRBD1 might be the D (6 bases). Trimming left V 5 bases short and J 4 bases short, with 12 bases between. Germline assignment: CDR1 MNHEY and CDR2 SMNVEV (reference sequence). The CDR3 consists of 14 residues. The CDR3 bases are TGTGCCAGCAGTCCACAGGGTATAGGAAACACCATATATTTT. It is translated as CASSPQGIGNTIYF.

In its sample, this clonotype was seen a few times. The V call is TRBV7-9, the J call TRBJ2-1, with D hard to call. The germline V gene encodes CDR1 SEHNR and CDR2 FQNEAQ (reference sequence). This CDR3 spans 11 amino acids. With 3 bases removed from V and 9 bases from J, the gap between germline ends came to 6 bases. The CDR3 loop reads CASSFPGEQFF. The CDR3 DNA reads TGTGCCAGCAGCTTTCCCGGTGAGCAGTTCTTC.

At least ten counts were recorded for this clonotype. The V gene is TRBV12-3 or TRBV12-4, the J gene TRBJ2-3; D might be TRBD1 (5 bases). The length of the CDR3 is 14 residues. Trimming removed 7 bases at V and 1 base at J, with 12 bases between. CDR3 loop: CASTPDTRTDTQYF. As DNA, the CDR3 is TGTGCCAGCACCCCGGACACCCGCACAGATACGCAGTATTTT.

This clonotype has a handful of counts. The chain couples TRBV11-2 to TRBJ1-6; D remains unclear. The germline CDR1 and CDR2 sequences are SGHAT and FQNNGV. V was pared by 3 bases and J by 6 bases, with 9 bases between. The CDR3 spans 14 residues. CDR3 residues: CASSLGGSNSPLHF. CDR3 DNA: TGTGCCAGCAGCTTGGGAGGGAGTAATTCACCCCTCCACTTT.

This clonotype came up many times. The chain combines TRBV5-1 with TRBJ1-2; D not certain. CDR3 length equals 14 residues. The germline V gene has CDR1 SGHRS and CDR2 YFSETQ. V lost 0 bases to trimming and J lost 2 bases, with 8 bases between them. CDR3 DNA: TGCGCCAGCAGCTTGGAGGGCATCAACTATGGCTACACCTTC. Amino acids: CASSLEGINYGYTF.

The chain joins TRBV9 to TRBJ1-5, with 9 bases aligning to TRBD1. J lost 6 bases, V lost 4 bases, and 8 bases had no gene match. The CDR3 has 15 amino acids. Per the germline V gene, CDR1 is SGDLS and CDR2 is YYNGEE. The CDR3 region has the DNA TGTGCCAGCAGCCCTGGGACAGGGCAGGGTCAGCCCCAGCATTTT. Residues: CASSPGTGQGQPQHF.

A few counts support this clonotype. The CDR3 sequence is CASGPSRNEQFF. The CDR3 DNA sequence: TGTGCCAGCGGACCATCCCGCAATGAGCAGTTCTTC. The V and J genes are TRBV18 and TRBJ2-1; D not certain. The germline V gene has CDR1 KGHSH and CDR2 LQKENI. V lost 8 bases to trimming and J lost 6 bases, with 11 bases between them. The CDR3 runs to 12 residues.

This clonotype was picked up many times. V usage is TRBV19 and J usage is TRBJ2-6; the D is unclear. CDR1 and CDR2 from the germline V gene are LNHDA and SQIVND (reference sequence). The CDR3 contains 17 residues. V lost 6 bases, J lost 0 bases, and 15 bases lay in between. CDR3 nucleotides: TGTGCCAGTAGCACCTCTCCGACGTCCTCTGGGGCCAACGTCCTGACTTTC. This codes for CASSTSPTSSGANVLTF.

This clonotype has more than one count but fewer than ten. J is TRBJ1-3 and V is TRBV5-6; D not resolved. The CDR3 contains 16 residues. V lost 4 bases to trimming and J lost 0 bases, with 14 bases between them. Germline-derived CDR1 and CDR2 are SGHDT and YYEEEE. In nucleotides, the CDR3 is TGTGCCAGCAGCCCCGGCGGTGGTAACTCTGGAAACACCATATATTTT. This encodes CASSPGGGNSGNTIYF. The full variable domain, completed using reference TRBV5-6 and TRBJ1-3, is DAGVTQSPTHLIKTRGQQVTLRCSPKSGHDTVSWYQQALGQGPQFIFQYYEEEERQRGNFPDRFSGHQFPNYSSELNVNALLLGDSALYLCASSPGGGNSGNTIYFGEGSWLTVV.

Only a few counts were recorded for this clonotype. The chain joins TRBV19 to TRBJ2-7; D might be TRBD1 or TRBD2, each matching 5 bases. From germline, CDR1 is LNHDA and CDR2 SQIVND (reference sequence). The V end was cut by 1 base, the J end by 1 base, with 11 bases between. This CDR3 is built from 15 residues. CDR3 in amino acids: CASSIGGTASYEQYF. Written as DNA, the CDR3 is TGTGCCAGTAGTATAGGTGGGACCGCATCCTACGAGCAGTACTTC. The whole variable domain, remainder taken from reference TRBV19 and TRBJ2-7, is DGGITQSPKYLFRKEGQNVTLSCEQNLNHDAMYWYRQDPGQGLRLIYYSQIVNDFQKGDIAEGYSVSREKKESFPLTVTSAQKNPTAFYLCASSIGGTASYEQYFGPGTRLTVT.

The chain joins TRBV4-3 to TRBJ2-5; TRBD1 aligns across 8 bases. The CDR3 has 13 amino acids. The germline V gene encodes CDR1 LGHNA and CDR2 YSLEER. V trimming: 5 bases; J trimming: 5 bases; junction bases outside the gene matches: 4. CDR3 sequence: CASSGQGRETQYF. The CDR3 DNA follows: TGCGCCAGCAGCGGACAGGGTCGGGAGACCCAGTACTTC.

This sequence joins TRBV9 and TRBJ1-1; D is unclear. Germline CDR1 is SGDLS and CDR2 is YYNGEE. Trimming cost V 0 bases and J 2 bases, with 8 bases left between them. CDR3 length: 14 residues. The CDR3 DNA reads as TGTGCCAGCAGCGTAGGAGAAATTAACACTGAAGCTTTCTTT. The encoded protein is CASSVGEINTEAFF.

The CDR3 bases are TGTGCCAGCAGGACAGGGGGCGCAGGCACAGATACGCAGTATTTT. This gives the protein CASRTGGAGTDTQYF. The chain couples TRBV6-6 to TRBJ2-3, with 10 positions matching TRBD1. There are 15 residues in the CDR3. CDR1 and CDR2 (germline): MNHNY, SVGAGI (reference sequence). Trimming took 6 bases from V and 1 from J; bases not matched to a gene: 4.